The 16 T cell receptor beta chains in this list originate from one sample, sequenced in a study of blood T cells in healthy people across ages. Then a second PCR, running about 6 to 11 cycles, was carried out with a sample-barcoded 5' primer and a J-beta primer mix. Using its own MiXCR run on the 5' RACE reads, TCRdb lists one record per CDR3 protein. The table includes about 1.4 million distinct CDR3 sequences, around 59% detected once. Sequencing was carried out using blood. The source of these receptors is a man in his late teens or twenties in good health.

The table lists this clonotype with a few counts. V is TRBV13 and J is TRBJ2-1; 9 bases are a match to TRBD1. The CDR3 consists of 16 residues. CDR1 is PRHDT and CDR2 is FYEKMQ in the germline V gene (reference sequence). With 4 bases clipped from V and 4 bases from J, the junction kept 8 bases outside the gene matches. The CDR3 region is CASSSDLGQGYNEQFF. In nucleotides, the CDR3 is TGTGCCAGCAGCTCTGACCTGGGACAGGGATACAATGAGCAGTTCTTC.

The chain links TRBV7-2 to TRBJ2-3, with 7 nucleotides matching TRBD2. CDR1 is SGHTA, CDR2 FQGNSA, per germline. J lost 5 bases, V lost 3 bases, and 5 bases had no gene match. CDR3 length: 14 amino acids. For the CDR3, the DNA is TGTGCCAGCAGCTTCACGGCGGGAGTAGATACGCAGTATTTT. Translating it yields CASSFTAGVDTQYF. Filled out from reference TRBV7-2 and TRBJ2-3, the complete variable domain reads GAGVSQSPSNKVTEKGKDVELRCDPISGHTALYWYRQSLGQGLEFLIYFQGNSAPDKSGLPSDRFSAERTGGSVSTLTIQRTQQEDSAVYLCASSFTAGVDTQYFGPGTRLTVL.

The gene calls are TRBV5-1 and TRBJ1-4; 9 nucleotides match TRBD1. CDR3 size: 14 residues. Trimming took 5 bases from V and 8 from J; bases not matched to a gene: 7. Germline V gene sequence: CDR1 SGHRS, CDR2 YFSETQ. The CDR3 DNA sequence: TGCGCCAGCAGAAATACAGGGGGCGAAGAAAAACTGTTTTTT. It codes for CASRNTGGEEKLFF. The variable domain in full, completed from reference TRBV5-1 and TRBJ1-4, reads KAGVTQTPRYLIKTRGQQVTLSCSPISGHRSVSWYQQTPGQGLQFLFEYFSETQRNKGNFPGRFSGRQFSNSRSEMNVSTLELGDSALYLCASRNTGGEEKLFFGSGTQLSVL.

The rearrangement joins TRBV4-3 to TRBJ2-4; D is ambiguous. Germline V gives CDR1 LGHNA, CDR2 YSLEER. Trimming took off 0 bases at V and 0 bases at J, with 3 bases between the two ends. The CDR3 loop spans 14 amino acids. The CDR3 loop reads CASSQDIAKNIQYF. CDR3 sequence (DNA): TGCGCCAGCAGCCAAGATATAGCCAAAAACATTCAGTACTTC.

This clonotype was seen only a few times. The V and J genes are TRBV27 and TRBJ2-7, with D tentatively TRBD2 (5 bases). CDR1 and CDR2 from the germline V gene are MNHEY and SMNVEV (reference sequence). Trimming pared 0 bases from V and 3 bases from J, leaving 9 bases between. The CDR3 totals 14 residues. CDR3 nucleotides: TGTGCCAGCAGTTTATCCTCGGGGAACTACGAGCAGTACTTC. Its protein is CASSLSSGNYEQYF.

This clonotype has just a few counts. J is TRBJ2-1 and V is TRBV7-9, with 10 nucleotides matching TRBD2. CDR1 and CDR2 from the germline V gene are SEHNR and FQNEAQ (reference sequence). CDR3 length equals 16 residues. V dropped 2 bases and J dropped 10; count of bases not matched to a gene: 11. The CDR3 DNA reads TGTGCCAGCAGCTTACCTAGCGGGGGCTCGGTATTGGAGCAGTTCTTC. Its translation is CASSLPSGGSVLEQFF. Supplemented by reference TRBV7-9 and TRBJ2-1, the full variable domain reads DTGVSQNPRHKITKRGQNVTFRCDPISEHNRLYWYRQTLGQGPEFLTYFQNEAQLEKSRLLSDRFSAERPKGSFSTLEIQRTEQGDSAMYLCASSLPSGGSVLEQFFGPGTRLTVL.

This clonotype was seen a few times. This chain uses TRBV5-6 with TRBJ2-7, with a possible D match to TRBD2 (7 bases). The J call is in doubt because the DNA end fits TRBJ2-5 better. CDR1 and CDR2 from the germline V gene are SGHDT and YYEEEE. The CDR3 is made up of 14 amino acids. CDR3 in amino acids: CASSLRGARETQYF. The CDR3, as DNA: TGTGCCAGCAGCCTCCGGGGGGCTAGGGAGACCCAGTACTTC.

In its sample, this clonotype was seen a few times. In DNA form, the CDR3 reads TGTGCCAGCAGCAAACCATTAAGCGGGGGGACTGGTGATACGCAGTATTTT. Encoded protein: CASSKPLSGGTGDTQYF. This sequence joins TRBV21-1 and TRBJ2-3; TRBD2, as called in the table, went unchecked against the DNA. TRBV21-1 is listed as a pseudogene. CDR3 length: 17 amino acids.

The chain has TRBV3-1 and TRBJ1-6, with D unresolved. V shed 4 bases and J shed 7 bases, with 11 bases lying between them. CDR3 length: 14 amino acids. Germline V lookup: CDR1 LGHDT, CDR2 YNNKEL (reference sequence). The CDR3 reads CASSRVGTNSPLHF. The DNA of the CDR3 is TGTGCCAGCAGCCGCGTTGGCACAAATTCACCCCTCCACTTT.

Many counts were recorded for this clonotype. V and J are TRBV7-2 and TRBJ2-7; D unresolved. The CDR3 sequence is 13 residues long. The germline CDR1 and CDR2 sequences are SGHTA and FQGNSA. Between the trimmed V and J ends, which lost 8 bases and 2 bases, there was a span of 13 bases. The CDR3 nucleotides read TGTGCCAGCTCGCTGGGGTCTCCCTACGAGCAGTACTTC. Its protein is CASSLGSPYEQYF.

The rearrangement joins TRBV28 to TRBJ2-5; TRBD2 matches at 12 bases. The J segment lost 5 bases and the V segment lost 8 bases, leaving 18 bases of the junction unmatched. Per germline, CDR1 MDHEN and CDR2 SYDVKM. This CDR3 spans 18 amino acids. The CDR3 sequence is CASRMTSGRVRGRETQYF. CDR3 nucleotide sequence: TGTGCCAGCCGTATGACTAGCGGGAGAGTAAGGGGCAGGGAGACCCAGTACTTC.

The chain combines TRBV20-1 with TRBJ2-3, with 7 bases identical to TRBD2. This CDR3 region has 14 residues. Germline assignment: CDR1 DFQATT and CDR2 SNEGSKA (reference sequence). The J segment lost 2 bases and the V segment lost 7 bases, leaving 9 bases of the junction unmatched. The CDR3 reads CSVPIAGLTDTQYF. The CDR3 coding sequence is TGCAGTGTGCCGATAGCGGGCCTCACAGATACGCAGTATTTT.

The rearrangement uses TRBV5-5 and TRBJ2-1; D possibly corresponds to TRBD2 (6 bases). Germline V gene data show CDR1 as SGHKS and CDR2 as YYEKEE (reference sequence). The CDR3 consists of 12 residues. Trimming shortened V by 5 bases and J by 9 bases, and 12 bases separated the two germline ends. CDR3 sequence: CASSLYGGEQFF. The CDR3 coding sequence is TGTGCCAGCAGTTTATACGGGGGTGAGCAGTTCTTC.

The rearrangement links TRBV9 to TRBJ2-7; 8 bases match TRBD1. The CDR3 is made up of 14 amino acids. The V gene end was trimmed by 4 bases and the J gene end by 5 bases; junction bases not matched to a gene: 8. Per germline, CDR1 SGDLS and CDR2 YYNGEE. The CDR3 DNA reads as TGTGCCAGCAGCCCTAGTCGGACAGGGCACGAGCAGTACTTC. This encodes CASSPSRTGHEQYF.

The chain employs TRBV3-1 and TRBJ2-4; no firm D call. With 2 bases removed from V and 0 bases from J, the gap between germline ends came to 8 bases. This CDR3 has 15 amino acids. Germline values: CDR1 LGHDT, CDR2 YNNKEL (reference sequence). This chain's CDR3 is CASSQFLLAKNIQYF. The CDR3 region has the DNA TGTGCCAGCAGCCAATTCCTCCTAGCCAAAAACATTCAGTACTTC. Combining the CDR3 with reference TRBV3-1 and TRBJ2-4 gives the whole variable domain DTAVSQTPKYLVTQMGNDKSIKCEQNLGHDTMYWYKQDSKKFLKIMFSYNNKELIINETVPNRFSPKSPDKAHLNLHINSLELGDSAVYFCASSQFLLAKNIQYFGAGTRLSVL.

The CDR3: CASSSGRDGAYEQYF. Written as DNA, the CDR3 is TGTGCCAGCAGCTCGGGGAGGGACGGTGCCTACGAGCAGTACTTC. The V gene is TRBV11-2, the J gene TRBJ2-7; 7 nucleotides agree with TRBD2. Germline trimming cut 4 bases from V and 2 bases from J; bases unmatched to any gene: 8. The CDR3 has 15 residues. From germline, CDR1 is SGHAT and CDR2 FQNNGV.